The 32 T cell receptor beta chains below come from one sample, sequenced in a study of T-cell reconstitution after alpha-beta-depleted transplantation in children. Preparation of the TCRbeta library was carried out with unique molecular identifiers. TCRdb re-called the PCR reads with MiXCR, one entry per CDR3 protein. Of around 600,000 distinct CDR3 sequences in the sample, around 17% were seen once. Sequencing was performed on PBMCs from the stem cell graft donor, taken from the stem cell graft. The receptors stem from a human donor who donated a stem cell graft to a child with acute myeloid leukemia.

This chain joins TRBV27 and TRBJ2-1, with D uncertain. The germline V and J ends were trimmed by 5 bases and 10 bases, with 12 bases remaining between them. The CDR3 is made up of 12 amino acids. The germline gives CDR1 MNHEY, CDR2 SMNVEV (reference sequence). The CDR3 nucleotides read TGTGCCAGCAGTATACCCCGTGGAGAGCAGTTCTTC. Its protein product is CASSIPRGEQFF.

This clonotype was recorded at least ten times. The V gene is TRBV6-5, the J gene TRBJ1-4, with D possibly matching TRBD1 (5 bases). This CDR3 region has 16 residues. V lost 2 bases to trimming and J lost 8 bases, with 18 bases between them. Germline lookup yields CDR1 MNHEY and CDR2 SVGAGI. The CDR3 is CASSYTASGLQEKLFF. For the CDR3, the DNA is TGTGCCAGCAGTTACACAGCGTCAGGGCTGCAAGAAAAACTGTTTTTT.

V is TRBV20-1 and J is TRBJ1-5; D may be TRBD1 (6 bases). The CDR3 sequence is 15 residues long. Germline lookup yields CDR1 DFQATT and CDR2 SNEGSKA (reference sequence). Trimming shortened V by 2 bases and J by 6 bases, and 17 bases separated the two germline ends. The CDR3 nucleotides read TGCAGTGCTAGACGGGGCAGGGGATTCGGTCAGCCCCAGCATTTT. Residues: CSARRGRGFGQPQHF.

This clonotype has more than one count but fewer than ten. The DNA of the CDR3 is TGCAGTGCTAGAGGGGGTGGGGCGCGAGAGACCCAGTACTTC. This encodes CSARGGGARETQYF. The rearrangement links TRBV20-1 to TRBJ2-5; tentatively, D is TRBD1 (5 bases). Trimming took off 1 base at V and 4 bases at J, with 13 bases between the two ends. This CDR3 contains 14 residues. Germline CDR1 reads DFQATT; CDR2 reads SNEGSKA (reference sequence).

Ten or more counts support this clonotype. The chain links TRBV15 to TRBJ1-4; TRBD1 matches at 7 bases. The germline V gene has CDR1 LNHNV and CDR2 YYDKDF (reference sequence). This CDR3 is built from 14 residues. Unmatched junction bases numbered 4, after V lost 3 bases and J lost 6 bases. The CDR3 protein is CATSRTTGDEKLFF. CDR3 in DNA: TGTGCCACCAGCAGGACCACAGGGGATGAAAAACTGTTTTTT.

The chain is built from TRBV5-6 and TRBJ2-1; 8 nucleotides line up with TRBD1. Germline CDR1 SGHDT, CDR2 YYEEEE. The length of the CDR3 is 18 residues. J gave up 3 bases and V 3 bases, and 14 bases lay outside the gene matches. CDR3 loop: CASSSVNPGQDFYNEQFF. In nucleotides, the CDR3 is TGTGCCAGCAGCTCGGTCAATCCGGGACAGGATTTCTACAATGAGCAGTTCTTC.

There are many counts of this clonotype. The rearrangement joins TRBV5-6 to TRBJ1-1, with a possible D match to TRBD1 (6 bases). Germline V lookup: CDR1 SGHDT, CDR2 YYEEEE. The length of the CDR3 is 16 residues. V lost 1 base and J 0 bases, leaving 13 bases between the germline ends. The CDR3 DNA follows: TGTGCCAGCAGCTTGATTCCGGGGGCGATGAACACTGAAGCTTTCTTT. This translates into CASSLIPGAMNTEAFF.

CDR3 DNA: TGTGCCAGCAGCACGGACCCAACCACGAGCAATGAGCAGTTCTTC. Translation gives CASSTDPTTSNEQFF. The chain employs TRBV5-5 and TRBJ2-1; D gene uncertain. The germline V gene encodes CDR1 SGHKS and CDR2 YYEKEE (reference sequence). The V end was cut by 4 bases, the J end by 6 bases, with 17 bases between. This CDR3 has 15 residues.

This clonotype occurred many times. The rearrangement links TRBV6-1 to TRBJ1-1; D is perhaps TRBD1 (5 bases). The CDR3 has 15 amino acids. Trimming shortened V by 4 bases and J by 3 bases, and 15 bases separated the two germline ends. In germline, CDR1 is MNHNS, CDR2 SASEGT. CDR3: CASSATGHFYTEAFF. Here the CDR3 DNA reads TGTGCCAGCAGTGCCACCGGACACTTCTACACTGAAGCTTTCTTT.

There are a few counts of this clonotype. The CDR3 reads CASSLAGTVTYEQYV. CDR3 bases: TGTGCCAGCAGCTTAGCCGGGACCGTCACCTACGAGCAGTACGTC. V gene TRBV7-8 combines with J gene TRBJ2-7; D possibly uses TRBD1 or TRBD2 (5 bases each). The CDR3 is 15 residues long. Deletions cut 0 bases from V and 2 bases from J, with 11 bases between. Germline CDR1 SGHVS, CDR2 FQNEAQ.

This clonotype was seen a few times. The V gene is TRBV6-2 or TRBV6-3, the J gene TRBJ2-7; 9 bases are a match to TRBD1. The length of the CDR3 is 13 residues. Germline V gene data show CDR1 as MNHEY and CDR2 as SVGEGT. V lost 5 bases and J lost 5; bases outside the gene matches: 4. Here the CDR3 reads CASSRTGVHEQYF. CDR3 nucleotide sequence: TGTGCCAGCAGTCGGACAGGGGTACACGAGCAGTACTTC.

Ten or more counts support this clonotype. This rearrangement joins TRBV12-3 or TRBV12-4 to TRBJ1-1; the D is unclear. This CDR3 has 13 residues. V was shortened by 6 bases and J by 7 bases, with 15 bases between the two germline ends. CDR3 sequence: CASSRTQDREAFF. CDR3 DNA: TGTGCCAGCAGCCGGACTCAGGACCGTGAAGCTTTCTTT.

This clonotype was seen a handful of times. The chain links TRBV29-1 to TRBJ1-4; TRBD1 agrees at 11 bases. V was clipped by 7 bases and J by 8 bases; unmatched bases: 6. The CDR3 runs to 13 residues. Germline values: CDR1 SQVTM, CDR2 ANQGSEA. This CDR3 is CSAGTGGKEKLFF. The CDR3 DNA reads as TGCAGCGCTGGGACAGGGGGGAAGGAAAAACTGTTTTTT.

This clonotype has only a few counts. This chain connects TRBV5-1 to TRBJ2-7; TRBD1 is a possible D gene (5 bases). Trimming pared 4 bases from V and 7 bases from J, leaving 18 bases between. The CDR3 runs 14 residues. Germline values: CDR1 SGHRS, CDR2 YFSETQ. CDR3 in amino acids: CASSEILDIKEQYF. CDR3 DNA: TGCGCCAGCAGCGAAATCCTGGACATCAAGGAGCAGTACTTC.

The chain uses TRBV7-2 and TRBJ2-3; 9 bases match TRBD1. Trimming at V came to 1 base and at J to 7 bases, leaving 9 bases not matched to a gene. The CDR3 runs to 16 residues. Germline CDR1 is SGHTA and CDR2 is FQGNSA. DNA of the CDR3: TGTGCCAGCAGCTTAGGGAGGACAGGGGCGAGGAATACGCAGTATTTT. It specifies CASSLGRTGARNTQYF.

This clonotype has more than one count but fewer than ten. This chain links TRBV5-1 with TRBJ2-5; perhaps TRBD1 as D (6 bases). The germline CDR1 and CDR2 sequences are SGHRS and YFSETQ. This CDR3 has 17 residues. V lost 4 bases to trimming and J lost 7 bases, with 26 bases between them. The CDR3: CASSPSIDRLVDGTQYF. The CDR3 DNA is TGCGCCAGCAGCCCTTCTATCGACAGGCTCGTTGATGGGACCCAGTACTTC.

The count of this clonotype is one. V usage is TRBV6-2 or TRBV6-3 and J usage is TRBJ1-5; no clear D. The germline V and J ends were trimmed by 4 bases and 4 bases, with 11 bases remaining between them. The germline gives CDR1 MNHEY, CDR2 SVGEGT. This CDR3 has 14 amino acids. The CDR3 protein is CASSSLTANQPQHF. In DNA form, the CDR3 reads TGTGCCAGCAGTTCCCTTACCGCAAATCAGCCCCAGCATTTT.

This clonotype has a count of ten or more. This sequence joins TRBV5-1 and TRBJ1-2, with D possibly matching TRBD1 (6 bases). Trimming pared 0 bases from V and 7 bases from J, leaving 16 bases between. Germline CDR1 is SGHRS and CDR2 is YFSETQ. This CDR3 contains 15 residues. CDR3 in DNA: TGCGCCAGCAGCTTGGTCGGACAGCCTGAGCGTGGCTACACCTTC. It translates to CASSLVGQPERGYTF.

This clonotype was picked up a small number of times. V is TRBV18 and J is TRBJ2-1; 7 positions agree with TRBD1. The CDR3 spans 15 residues. Germline lookup yields CDR1 KGHSH and CDR2 LQKENI. Trimming at V came to 4 bases and at J to 5 bases, leaving 8 bases not matched to a gene. CDR3 sequence (DNA): TGTGCCAGCTCACGATCACCGGGACAGAACAATGAGCAGTTCTTC. This gives the protein CASSRSPGQNNEQFF.

V and J are TRBV7-3 and TRBJ2-7, with 9 bases matching TRBD2. Germline-derived CDR1 and CDR2 are SGHTA and FQGTGA. Trimming at V came to 0 bases and at J to 0 bases, leaving 9 bases not matched to a gene. This CDR3 spans 18 amino acids. The chain's CDR3 is CASSLTTSGFPSSYEQYF. CDR3 in DNA: TGTGCCAGCAGCTTAACGACTAGCGGATTCCCTAGCTCCTACGAGCAGTACTTC.

The genes are TRBV7-2 and TRBJ2-2, with D possibly matching TRBD2 (6 bases). V was clipped by 8 bases and J by 0 bases, with 16 bases between them. In germline, CDR1 is SGHTA, CDR2 FQGNSA. The CDR3 runs 16 residues. CDR3 loop: CASSHRTTTNTGELFF. The CDR3 DNA sequence: TGTGCCAGCTCCCACCGGACTACCACGAACACCGGGGAGCTGTTTTTT.

The gene calls are TRBV5-7 and TRBJ1-2; 7 bases map to TRBD1. TRBV5-7 is reported as an ORF; its role is uncertain. V lost 5 bases, J lost 7 bases, and 14 bases stayed unmatched. The CDR3 runs to 15 residues. The CDR3 loop reads CASSLRDSNVPGYTF. CDR3 DNA sequence: TGTGCCAGCAGTCTAAGGGACAGCAACGTCCCTGGCTACACCTTC.

The chain carries TRBV10-3 and TRBJ2-5; TRBD1 might be the D (5 bases). Germline CDR1 is ENHRY and CDR2 is SYGVKD. This CDR3 has 13 amino acids. Deletions cut 11 bases from V and 0 bases from J, with 13 bases between. Here the CDR3 DNA reads TGTGCCCCCAGACAGACGGACCAAGAGACCCAGTACTTC. Its translation is CAPRQTDQETQYF.

This clonotype was detected a few times. CDR3 in amino acids: CSAPLPEVQETQYF. DNA for the CDR3: TGCAGTGCCCCCTTACCGGAAGTTCAAGAGACCCAGTACTTC. The V call is TRBV20-1, the J call TRBJ2-5; D call uncertain. This CDR3 is 14 amino acids long. Deletions cut 6 bases from V and 2 bases from J, with 16 bases between. Germline CDR1 is DFQATT and CDR2 is SNEGSKA (reference sequence).

This clonotype was counted between two and nine times. The gene calls are TRBV5-1 and TRBJ1-5; D perhaps matches TRBD1 (6 bases). Trimming removed 4 bases at V and 6 bases at J, with 17 bases between. The CDR3 has 15 amino acids. CDR1 is SGHRS, CDR2 YFSETQ, per germline. CDR3 coding DNA: TGCGCCAGCAGCCCCGAGGGGGGGCTCGGTCAGCCCCAGCATTTT. It encodes CASSPEGGLGQPQHF.

This clonotype was seen at least ten times. The V and J genes are TRBV20-1 and TRBJ2-2; TRBD2 aligns across 9 bases. Looked up from germline, CDR1 is DFQATT and CDR2 is SNEGSKA (reference sequence). J gave up 4 bases and V 6 bases, and 12 bases lay outside the gene matches. The CDR3 contains 16 residues. CDR3 loop: CSASRGNSGGTGELFF. CDR3 sequence (DNA): TGCAGTGCCAGTAGGGGGAATAGCGGGGGCACCGGGGAGCTGTTTTTT.

This sequence joins TRBV4-2 and TRBJ2-1; TRBD2 aligns across 7 bases. The CDR3 sequence is 13 residues long. CDR1 is LGHNA, CDR2 YNFKEQ, per germline. Unmatched junction bases numbered 3, after V lost 0 bases and J lost 10 bases. CDR3 loop: CASSQERGLEQFF. Here the CDR3 DNA reads TGTGCCAGCAGCCAAGAAAGGGGACTAGAGCAGTTCTTC.

CDR3 nucleotides: TGTGCCAGCAGCTTGCGGGCCGAAGGAGGGGATGAGCAGTTCTTC. Its translation: CASSLRAEGGDEQFF. This chain connects TRBV13 to TRBJ2-1; possibly TRBD2 for D (6 bases). V was clipped by 3 bases and J by 8 bases, with 17 bases between them. The germline CDR1 and CDR2 sequences are PRHDT and FYEKMQ (reference sequence). The CDR3 length is 15 residues.

J is TRBJ1-1 and V is TRBV27; 7 nucleotides line up with TRBD1. The CDR3 has 14 amino acids. The V gene end was trimmed by 3 bases and the J gene end by 1 base; junction bases not matched to a gene: 2. The germline V gene encodes CDR1 MNHEY and CDR2 SMNVEV (reference sequence). DNA of the CDR3: TGTGCCAGCAGTTTTTACAGGGGGAACACTGAAGCTTTCTTT. This codes for CASSFYRGNTEAFF.

This clonotype was recorded many times. The V gene is TRBV20-1, the J gene TRBJ1-5; possibly TRBD1 for D (5 bases). CDR1 is DFQATT, CDR2 SNEGSKA, per germline (reference sequence). The CDR3 is made up of 15 amino acids. V gave up 2 bases and J gave up 0 bases, with 11 bases separating them. The CDR3 region is CSARYPGGSNQPQHF. The CDR3 bases are TGCAGTGCTAGATACCCGGGGGGTAGCAATCAGCCCCAGCATTTT.

Note on this clonotype: This clone may be a read error of a much larger clone one base away. The rearrangement links TRBV6-5 to TRBJ2-3; possibly TRBD1 or TRBD2 for D (6 bases each). Germline V CDR1 and CDR2: MNHEY, SVGAGI. The CDR3 is made up of 16 amino acids. DNA for the CDR3: TGTGCCAGCAGTTACCCTACAGGAGGGGGTGGAGATACGCGGTATTTT. Translation gives CASSYPTGGGGDTRYF.

The sample holds many counts of this clonotype. The chain is built from TRBV29-1 and TRBJ2-5, with TRBD1 matching over 7 bases. The CDR3 length is 13 residues. The germline CDR1 and CDR2 sequences are SQVTM and ANQGSEA. Here the CDR3 reads CSSTRTGQETQYF. CDR3 nucleotides: TGCAGTTCTACCCGGACAGGTCAAGAGACCCAGTACTTC.